The T cell receptor beta chain under discussion was sequenced for a study of blood T cell repertoires in COVID-19. Germline V gene sequence: CDR1 SNHLY, CDR2 FYNNEI. V shed 6 bases and J 5 bases; nucleotides not matched to a gene: 4. The CDR3 has 12 residues. The repertoire was sequenced with immunoSEQ multiplex PCR; TCRdb's copy has only in-frame clones and lacks some. The sample contains 20,000 to 25,000 clones, roughly 75% of which appear only once. A few counts support this clone. The TCR originated in a man between 60 and 75 years old with active COVID-19. Source material: peripheral blood. The chain recombines TRBV2 with TRBJ2-7; TRBD1 matches 7 bases. CDR3 loop: CASRGTVNEQYF. Here the CDR3 DNA reads TGTGCCAGCAGGGGGACAGTCAACGAGCAGTACTTC.